This T cell receptor (beta chain) was documented in a study of blood T cells in healthy people across ages. Study-wide points: Naive T cell percentage strongly correlated with TCR beta diversity. Unknown donor CMV status possibly confounded expanded clonotype changes.

Then a second PCR, running roughly 6 to 12 cycles, was carried out with a sample-barcoded 5' primer and a J-beta primer mix. The template-switch adaptor, which had 12 random nucleotides, put a tag on each cDNA molecule. Every sample gave at least 2.5 million paired-end reads containing CDR3. TCRdb passed the 5' RACE reads through MiXCR, listing each CDR3 protein once. The repertoire consists of approximately 800,000 distinct CDR3 sequences, with approximately 60% occurring once and the leading ten covering more than 25%. Turning to this clonotype: No antigen is known for it.

The ends were cut back, 0 bases at V and 1 base at J, with 14 bases in the middle. This CDR3 is built from 16 residues. CDR1 is DFQATT and CDR2 is SNEGSKA in the germline V gene (reference sequence). The sequence was collected from a man in his forties in good health. Sequenced material: blood. The chain carries TRBV20-1 and TRBJ2-3; D gene unclear. CDR3 nucleotides: TGCAGTGCTAGAGATACCAAAGAAATTCGCACAGATACGCAGTATTTT. Protein product: CSARDTKEIRTDTQYF.